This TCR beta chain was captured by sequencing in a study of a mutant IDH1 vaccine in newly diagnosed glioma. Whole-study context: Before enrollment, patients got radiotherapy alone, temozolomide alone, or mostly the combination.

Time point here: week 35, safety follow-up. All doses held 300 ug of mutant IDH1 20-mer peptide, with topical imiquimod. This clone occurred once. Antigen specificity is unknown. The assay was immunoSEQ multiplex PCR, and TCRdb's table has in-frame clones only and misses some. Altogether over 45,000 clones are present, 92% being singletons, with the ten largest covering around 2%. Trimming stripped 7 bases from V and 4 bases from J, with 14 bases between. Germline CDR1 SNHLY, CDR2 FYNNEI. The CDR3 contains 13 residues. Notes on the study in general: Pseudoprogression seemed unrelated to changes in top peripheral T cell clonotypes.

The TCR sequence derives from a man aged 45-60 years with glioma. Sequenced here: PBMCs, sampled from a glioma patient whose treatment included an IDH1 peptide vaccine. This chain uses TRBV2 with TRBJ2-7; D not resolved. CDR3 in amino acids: CASTIARAYEQYF. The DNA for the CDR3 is TGTGCCAGCACCATTGCCCGGGCATACGAGCAGTACTTC.